Presented here are 28 T cell receptor beta chains from one specimen sequenced in a study of radiation and T cells in renal cell carcinoma. This sample's time point: baseline pretreatment blood. Described treatment: 15 Gy SBRT to primary tumor, nephrectomy 4 weeks later. Libraries were prepared by immunoSEQ multiplex PCR; TCRdb keeps only in-frame clonotypes and omits some of them. Of approximately 120,000 clones in the sample, around 84% were seen once. This specimen was blood, taken from a patient whose treatment included radiotherapy and nephrectomy. These TCRs come from a woman aged 55-69 years with renal cell carcinoma.

This clone was detected only a few times. The chain recombines TRBV4-1 with TRBJ1-1, with D possibly matching TRBD1 (5 bases). Trimming stripped 0 bases from V and 7 bases from J, with 9 bases between. CDR1 MGHRA and CDR2 YSYEKL come from the germline V gene. The CDR3 sequence is 13 residues long. CDR3: CASSQDDQGEAFF. CDR3 in DNA: TGCGCCAGCAGCCAAGATGACCAGGGTGAAGCTTTCTTT.

The genes are TRBV27 and TRBJ1-2; D uncertain. This CDR3 is built from 13 residues. CDR1 and CDR2 (germline): MNHEY, SMNVEV (reference sequence). Deletions cut 8 bases from V and 4 bases from J, with 14 bases between. The CDR3, as DNA: TGTGCCAGCGGACTCCGGGCCCCCTATGGCTACACCTTC. It codes for CASGLRAPYGYTF.

The chain joins TRBV6-5 to TRBJ1-1; the D is unclear. Germline V gene sequence: CDR1 MNHEY, CDR2 SVGAGI. The CDR3 runs 15 residues. V was pared by 6 bases and J by 3 bases, with 17 bases between. The CDR3 nucleotides are TGTGCCAGCAGGACCGACCGAGGTCATCACACTGAAGCTTTCTTT. It is translated as CASRTDRGHHTEAFF.

V gene TRBV5-1 combines with J gene TRBJ1-5, with D hard to call. Germline CDR1 and CDR2: SGHRS and YFSETQ. The V end lost 4 bases, the J end lost 5 bases, and 10 bases lay between the germline ends. CDR3 length: 13 residues. The DNA of the CDR3 is TGCGCCAGCAGCACGGCCCCGGATCAGCCCCAGCATTTT. Translation gives CASSTAPDQPQHF.

There are a few counts of this clone. Other DNA sequences of this sample code for an identical CDR3. This chain uses TRBV5-6 with TRBJ1-6, with no clear D. The CDR3 sequence is 14 residues long. Germline V lookup: CDR1 SGHDT, CDR2 YYEEEE. Between the trimmed V and J ends, which lost 0 bases and 10 bases, there was a span of 11 bases. In nucleotides, the CDR3 is TGTGCCAGCAGCTTGGGCGGGGAGGACTCACCCCTCCACTTT. This gives the protein CASSLGGEDSPLHF.

The chain is built from TRBV28 and TRBJ2-7; 7 bases match TRBD1. J gave up 5 bases and V 2 bases, and 9 bases lay outside the gene matches. The germline CDR1 and CDR2 sequences are MDHEN and SYDVKM. CDR3 length equals 15 residues. DNA for the CDR3: TGTGCCAGCAGTTTAATAGGGGGCGGTTTAAACGAGCAGTACTTC. It is translated as CASSLIGGGLNEQYF.

The chain carries TRBV5-1 and TRBJ2-3; D not certain. The length of the CDR3 is 13 residues. V was shortened by 10 bases and J by 0 bases, with 12 bases between the two germline ends. Germline V gene lookup returns CDR1 SGHRS and CDR2 YFSETQ. CDR3 sequence reads: CAARASSTDTQYF. The DNA for the CDR3 is TGCGCCGCTAGGGCCAGTAGCACAGATACGCAGTATTTT.

The chain has TRBV9 and TRBJ1-6; 7 bases agree with TRBD1. The germline gives CDR1 SGDLS, CDR2 YYNGEE. The junction had 2 bases not matched to a gene; V was cut back by 0 bases and J by 5 bases. This CDR3 is built from 15 residues. CDR3 sequence reads: CASSVGTGDNSPLHF. The CDR3 region has the DNA TGTGCCAGCAGCGTAGGGACAGGAGATAATTCACCCCTCCACTTT.

The J gene is TRBJ2-3, the V gene TRBV29-1, with TRBD2 matching 7 bases. CDR3 size: 16 residues. With V trimmed by 2 bases and J by 2 bases, 10 bases remained unmatched. Germline V gene lookup returns CDR1 SQVTM and CDR2 ANQGSEA. CDR3 nucleotides: TGCAGCGTTGAACGGGGCGGGGGTACCCTCACAGATACGCAGTATTTT. Translation: CSVERGGGTLTDTQYF.

This clone occurred once. CDR3 region: CASSLDLGGNEQFF. The CDR3 DNA reads TGTGCCAGCAGCTTGGACTTAGGCGGCAATGAGCAGTTCTTC. The chain recombines TRBV5-4 with TRBJ2-1; D is unclear. V was trimmed by 0 bases and J by 6 bases, leaving 10 bases between them. The germline V gene has CDR1 SGHNT and CDR2 YYREEE (reference sequence). This CDR3 has 14 amino acids. The whole variable domain, filled in from reference TRBV5-4 and TRBJ2-1, reads ETGVTQSPTHLIKTRGQQVTLRCSSQSGHNTVSWYQQALGQGPQFIFQYYREEENGRGNFPPRFSGLQFPNYSSELNVNALELDDSALYLCASSLDLGGNEQFFGPGTRLTVL.

The chain links TRBV19 to TRBJ1-2, with TRBD1 identical over 9 bases. This CDR3 has 14 amino acids. Germline CDR1 and CDR2: LNHDA and SQIVND (reference sequence). J gave up 8 bases and V 4 bases, and 8 bases lay outside the gene matches. CDR3 nucleotides: TGTGCCAGTAGTAACCGGGACAGGGCTCACGGCTACACCTTC. It translates to CASSNRDRAHGYTF.

J is TRBJ1-4 and V is TRBV6-5; 7 bases match TRBD1. Germline V gene sequence: CDR1 MNHEY, CDR2 SVGAGI. Trimming at V came to 6 bases and at J to 5 bases, leaving 3 bases not matched to a gene. The CDR3 covers 13 residues. Written as DNA, the CDR3 is TGTGCCAGCAGGGGACAGATAAATGAAAAACTGTTTTTT. Its translation is CASRGQINEKLFF.

The chain recombines TRBV5-1 with TRBJ2-2; D is perhaps TRBD1 (5 bases). The CDR3 totals 15 residues. V was clipped by 1 base and J by 1 base, with 8 bases between them. Germline CDR1 reads SGHRS; CDR2 reads YFSETQ. CDR3 bases: TGCGCCAGCAGCTTGAAAACAGGGAACACCGGGGAGCTGTTTTTT. It is translated as CASSLKTGNTGELFF.

CDR3 nucleotides: TGTGCCAGCAGTGGGAGGCGCCCCCCGGAAGCTTTCTTT. Encoded protein: CASSGRRPPEAFF. The chain links TRBV28 to TRBJ1-1, with D uncertain. Per the germline V gene, CDR1 is MDHEN and CDR2 is SYDVKM. The CDR3 is 13 residues long. Trimming stripped 5 bases from V and 8 bases from J, with 15 bases between.

The gene calls are TRBV6-5 and TRBJ1-3; no definite D call. CDR1 and CDR2 from the germline V gene are MNHEY and SVGAGI. The CDR3 totals 16 residues. Trimming removed 0 bases at V and 0 bases at J, with 9 bases between. CDR3 region: CASSYSKWFSGNTIYF. CDR3 bases: TGTGCCAGCAGTTACTCGAAATGGTTCTCTGGAAACACCATATATTTT.

V is TRBV6-1 and J is TRBJ1-1; no clear D gene. V was shortened by 7 bases and J by 0 bases, with 9 bases between the two germline ends. The CDR3 has 13 residues. Germline V gene sequence: CDR1 MNHNS, CDR2 SASEGT. Here the CDR3 reads CASTPTLNTEAFF. The DNA of the CDR3 is TGTGCCAGCACCCCCACCTTGAACACTGAAGCTTTCTTT.

This chain uses TRBV2 with TRBJ1-5; D is perhaps TRBD1 (6 bases). Trimming left V 1 base short and J 3 bases short, with 7 bases between. Germline V lookup: CDR1 SNHLY, CDR2 FYNNEI. The CDR3 has 14 residues. The CDR3 nucleotides are TGTGCCAGCAGTGAAGGGACAGTCAATCAGCCCCAGCATTTT. It codes for CASSEGTVNQPQHF.

The chain couples TRBV7-2 to TRBJ2-7; the match to TRBD1 covers 7 bases. V dropped 1 base and J dropped 4; count of bases not matched to a gene: 7. The CDR3 has 15 residues. The V gene's germline CDR1 is SGHTA and CDR2 FQGNSA. CDR3 in DNA: TGTGCCAGCAGCTTAGATGGCAGGGGGAGTTACGAGCAGTACTTC. The encoded protein is CASSLDGRGSYEQYF.

The chain links TRBV30 to TRBJ2-5; unclear D gene. The J call may be wrong; the DNA end is better matched by TRBJ2-7. The CDR3 is 15 residues long. Looked up from germline, CDR1 is GTSNPN and CDR2 is SVGIG (reference sequence). Written as DNA, the CDR3 is TGTGCCTGGAGTGTATACGGGCCTTTCCGCTACGAGCAGTACTTC. Its translation: CAWSVYGPFRYEQYF.

This chain uses TRBV27 with TRBJ1-1; D unclear. Looked up from germline, CDR1 is MNHEY and CDR2 is SMNVEV (reference sequence). V was clipped by 0 bases and J by 4 bases, with 9 bases between them. This CDR3 is built from 14 residues. CDR3 protein: CASSLSGRATEAFF. As DNA, the CDR3 is TGTGCCAGCAGTTTATCCGGCAGAGCCACTGAAGCTTTCTTT.

This clone was counted between two and nine times. The rearrangement joins TRBV18 to TRBJ1-1; D uncertain. Germline CDR1 is KGHSH and CDR2 is LQKENI. Trimming took 6 bases from V and 1 from J, leaving 15 bases between them. CDR3 length: 15 amino acids. The CDR3 DNA reads as TGTGCCAGCTCCCCTAGCGCGGTTTGGAACACTGAAGCTTTCTTT. This translates into CASSPSAVWNTEAFF.

This sequence joins TRBV2 and TRBJ2-1; no clear D gene. The CDR3 sequence is 14 residues long. In germline, CDR1 is SNHLY, CDR2 FYNNEI. The germline V and J ends were trimmed by 6 bases and 3 bases, with 12 bases remaining between them. CDR3 DNA: TGTGCCAGCAGGAGTAGCAGCGTCTACAATGAGCAGTTCTTC. As protein: CASRSSSVYNEQFF.

The chain has TRBV6-6 and TRBJ2-7; TRBD1 matches 7 bases. This CDR3 is built from 14 residues. Unmatched junction bases numbered 3, after V lost 2 bases and J lost 2 bases. The germline CDR1 and CDR2 sequences are MNHNY and SVGAGI (reference sequence). CDR3 sequence reads: CASSYQGQPYEQYF. CDR3 coding DNA: TGTGCCAGCAGTTACCAGGGACAGCCCTACGAGCAGTACTTC.

The chain recombines TRBV6-5 with TRBJ2-7; 7 bases align to TRBD1. CDR3 length: 12 amino acids. V shed 6 bases, J shed 2 bases, and the junction held 1 base outside the gene matches. Germline CDR1 is MNHEY and CDR2 is SVGAGI. The CDR3 region has the DNA TGTGCCAGCAGCAGGGGGACCTACGAGCAGTACTTC. It codes for CASSRGTYEQYF.

The chain links TRBV6-5 to TRBJ2-7, with D perhaps TRBD1 (5 bases). Germline values: CDR1 MNHEY, CDR2 SVGAGI. This CDR3 has 15 residues. Trimming left V 5 bases short and J 6 bases short, with 20 bases between. The CDR3 nucleotides read TGTGCCAGCAGTACAAAGGGGCGCTCGTTGGCCGAGCAGTACTTC. Residues: CASSTKGRSLAEQYF.

CDR3 sequence (DNA): TGTGCCAGCAGCGCGCGGGGGGACTGGAACACCGGGGAGCTGTTTTTT. Translated: CASSARGDWNTGELFF. This sequence joins TRBV9 and TRBJ2-2; TRBD2 matches 8 bases. Looked up from germline, CDR1 is SGDLS and CDR2 is YYNGEE. This CDR3 has 16 amino acids. The trim removed 3 bases at V and 1 base at J, leaving 5 bases unmatched. The whole variable domain, filled in from reference TRBV9 and TRBJ2-2, reads DSGVTQTPKHLITATGQRVTLRCSPRSGDLSVYWYQQSLDQGLQFLIQYYNGEERAKGNILERFSAQQFPDLHSELNLSSLELGDSALYFCASSARGDWNTGELFFGEGSRLTVL.

The chain joins TRBV6-6 to TRBJ2-2; 11 bases map to TRBD1. The germline gives CDR1 MNHNY, CDR2 SVGAGI (reference sequence). V lost 5 bases and J lost 6; bases outside the gene matches: 5. This CDR3 contains 15 residues. The CDR3 region has the DNA TGTGCCAGCAGTAAAGGGACAGGGGGGGCCGGGGAGCTGTTTTTT. This codes for CASSKGTGGAGELFF.

The rearrangement links TRBV5-1 to TRBJ1-1, with a tentative D call TRBD1 (6 bases). Germline V lookup: CDR1 SGHRS, CDR2 YFSETQ. Trimming took 0 bases from V and 4 from J, leaving 19 bases between them. This CDR3 region has 17 residues. CDR3 loop: CASSLDPGGRLGTEAFF. The CDR3, as DNA: TGCGCCAGCAGCTTGGACCCCGGGGGGCGCCTGGGCACTGAAGCTTTCTTT.